The clone carrying this T cell receptor (beta chain) was seen a single time. The data were obtained in a study of shared T cell receptors in the human thymus. Clones were sequenced by immunoSEQ multiplex PCR, and TCRdb holds only the in-frame ones, with some missing. The table shows some 660,000 clones, with about 87% occurring only once. Trimming at V came to 3 bases and at J to 6 bases, leaving 12 bases not matched to a gene. The CDR3 contains 17 residues. CDR1 SGHRS and CDR2 YFSETQ come from the germline V gene. This sample was shared with a second study, whose subject was human thymus T cells. That work contributes: Donors were healthy Finnish babies undergoing corrective operations for congenital heart defects. Resections removed during corrective heart surgery provided the thymus tissue used. Usage of V and J genes appeared biased in thymic and blood repertoires. Unrelated individuals had highly overlapping thymic repertoires, as reported in related research.

The receptor comes from a boy in the first two years of life with a congenital heart defect. The sequenced sample consisted of thymocytes. V and J are TRBV5-1 and TRBJ2-7; 13 bases are a match to TRBD2. CDR3 loop: CASSSWFPGLAGTEQYF. The CDR3 DNA is TGCGCCAGCAGCTCTTGGTTCCCGGGACTAGCGGGGACCGAGCAGTACTTC.